The 27 T cell receptor beta chains below come from one sample, sequenced in a study of CD8+ T cells in alopecia areata. RNA extraction was followed by reverse transcription into cDNA, which acted as the sequencing template. Data came from immunoSEQ multiplex PCR; TCRdb stores just in-frame clones and leaves some out. In the table there are fewer than 110,000 clones, around three fifths of which are singletons. The specimen was CD4+ T cells sorted from blood. The receptors stem from a human donor in good health.

V usage is TRBV7-8 and J usage is TRBJ2-5, with D uncertain. Between the trimmed V and J ends, which lost 5 bases and 1 base, there was a span of 14 bases. This CDR3 contains 15 residues. Per germline, CDR1 SGHVS and CDR2 FQNEAQ. In nucleotides, the CDR3 is TGTGCCAGCAGCCCCCAGCGATTAACCCAAGAGACCCAGTACTTC. Amino acids: CASSPQRLTQETQYF.

This chain joins TRBV28 and TRBJ1-5; tentative D call: TRBD1 (5 bases). This CDR3 contains 14 residues. Trimming stripped 2 bases from V and 7 bases from J, with 12 bases between. Per the germline V gene, CDR1 is MDHEN and CDR2 is SYDVKM. As DNA, the CDR3 is TGTGCCAGCAGTTTAAAGGGGTGGGGACAGCCCCAGCATTTT. Residues: CASSLKGWGQPQHF.

V gene TRBV6-6 combines with J gene TRBJ2-1, with D unclear. The V end lost 5 bases, the J end lost 9 bases, and 8 bases lay between the germline ends. The CDR3 has 11 amino acids. Germline V gene lookup returns CDR1 MNHNY and CDR2 SVGAGI (reference sequence). CDR3 protein: CASSPKGEQFF. The CDR3 coding sequence is TGTGCCAGCAGTCCGAAGGGTGAGCAGTTCTTC.

The chain carries TRBV2 and TRBJ1-6; D unclear. Deletions cut 7 bases from V and 7 bases from J, with 14 bases between. Germline CDR1 reads SNHLY; CDR2 reads FYNNEI. The CDR3 extends over 14 amino acids. DNA for the CDR3: TGTGCCAGCATTGGTGGTAATGGAAATTCACCCCTCCACTTT. Translating gives CASIGGNGNSPLHF.

The chain has TRBV7-2 and TRBJ2-3; 7 bases match TRBD2. This CDR3 comprises 15 residues. The germline CDR1 and CDR2 sequences are SGHTA and FQGNSA. V shed 4 bases, J shed 2 bases, and the junction held 6 bases outside the gene matches. Written as DNA, the CDR3 is TGTGCCAGCAGCTCTACGGGACTAAACACAGATACGCAGTATTTT. Protein product: CASSSTGLNTDTQYF.

The chain has TRBV30 and TRBJ2-3; maybe TRBD1 (5 bases). The V gene lost 4 bases and the J gene lost 2 bases, with 10 bases spanning the gap. Looked up from germline, CDR1 is GTSNPN and CDR2 is SVGIG (reference sequence). CDR3 length: 13 residues. CDR3 residues: CAWNIQDTDTQYF. The CDR3 DNA follows: TGTGCCTGGAATATACAGGACACAGATACGCAGTATTTT.

V and J are TRBV18 and TRBJ1-2, with TRBD1 as a possible D gene (6 bases). The length of the CDR3 is 14 residues. V dropped 6 bases and J dropped 1 base, with 12 bases sitting between them. Germline V gives CDR1 KGHSH, CDR2 LQKENI. The chain's CDR3 is CASSEQGDNYGYTF. For the CDR3, the DNA is TGTGCCAGCTCCGAACAGGGAGATAACTATGGCTACACCTTC. Full variable domain (missing parts from reference TRBV18 and TRBJ1-2): NAGVMQNPRHLVRRRGQEARLRCSPMKGHSHVYWYRQLPEEGLKFMVYLQKENIIDESGMPKERFSAEFPKEGPSILRIQQVVRGDSAAYFCASSEQGDNYGYTFGSGTRLTVV.

The chain employs TRBV18 and TRBJ1-1, with a possible D match to TRBD1 (5 bases). In germline, CDR1 is KGHSH, CDR2 LQKENI. The CDR3 runs to 13 residues. Trimming shortened V by 2 bases and J by 3 bases, and 7 bases separated the two germline ends. CDR3 residues: CASSPSRDTEAFF. The CDR3 region has the DNA TGTGCCAGCTCACCATCCAGGGACACTGAAGCTTTCTTT.

This clone appeared many times. The chain combines TRBV7-9 with TRBJ1-1, with D possibly TRBD1 on 6 matching bases. Trimming took off 1 base at V and 9 bases at J, with 9 bases between the two ends. The germline CDR1 and CDR2 sequences are SEHNR and FQNEAQ (reference sequence). The CDR3 consists of 12 residues. For the CDR3, the DNA is TGTGCCAGCAGCTTAGGCCAGGGGAAAGCTTTCTTT. Protein sequence: CASSLGQGKAFF.

This chain connects TRBV2 to TRBJ2-7; D not resolved. The germline V gene has CDR1 SNHLY and CDR2 FYNNEI. Between the trimmed V and J ends, which lost 8 bases and 4 bases, there was a span of 9 bases. The CDR3 sequence is 11 residues long. The CDR3 nucleotides are TGTGCCAGCCAGCTTGTTTACGAGCAGTACTTC. Residues: CASQLVYEQYF.

The chain joins TRBV27 to TRBJ2-5; D is ambiguous. V was shortened by 1 base and J by 5 bases, with 14 bases between the two germline ends. The CDR3 covers 15 residues. CDR1 MNHEY and CDR2 SMNVEV come from the germline V gene (reference sequence). The CDR3 DNA follows: TGTGCCAGCAGTTTATTTACTTCATCGGGCGAGACCCAGTACTTC. Protein sequence: CASSLFTSSGETQYF.

The V and J genes are TRBV7-8 and TRBJ2-5, with 14 bases that match TRBD2. With 7 bases clipped from V and 4 bases from J, the junction kept 8 bases outside the gene matches. Per the germline V gene, CDR1 is SGHVS and CDR2 is FQNEAQ. The CDR3 sequence is 16 residues long. The CDR3 loop is CASTGLAGGHLETQYF. DNA for the CDR3: TGTGCCAGCACCGGACTAGCGGGGGGTCATCTAGAGACCCAGTACTTC.

V is TRBV6-6 and J is TRBJ2-3; 7 nucleotides agree with TRBD2. From germline, CDR1 is MNHNY and CDR2 SVGAGI (reference sequence). The CDR3 covers 15 residues. J gave up 7 bases and V 6 bases, and 13 bases lay outside the gene matches. CDR3 sequence reads: CASSPGGSPSYTQYF. DNA of the CDR3: TGTGCCAGCAGCCCGGGGGGTAGTCCCTCATATACGCAGTATTTT.

V is TRBV30 and J is TRBJ2-7; D may be TRBD2 (7 bases). V was clipped by 0 bases and J by 1 base, with 13 bases between them. The CDR3 runs 15 residues. Germline CDR1 is GTSNPN and CDR2 is SVGIG (reference sequence). The CDR3 nucleotides are TGTGCCTGGAGTGTACTAGGGGGAGGGTCCTACGAGCAGTACTTC. This sequence encodes CAWSVLGGGSYEQYF.

The rearrangement uses TRBV29-1 and TRBJ1-2, with 7 bases fitting TRBD1. The CDR3 loop spans 13 amino acids. Trimming took 6 bases from V and 8 from J; bases not matched to a gene: 12. Per germline, CDR1 SQVTM and CDR2 ANQGSEA. CDR3 residues: CSVSRQGDGGYTF. CDR3 DNA: TGCAGCGTCTCAAGACAGGGAGACGGGGGCTACACCTTC. Together with reference TRBV29-1 and TRBJ1-2, the CDR3 gives the full variable domain: SAVISQKPSRDICQRGTSLTIQCQVDSQVTMMFWYRQQPGQSLTLIATANQGSEATYESGFVIDKFPISRPNLTFSTLTVSNMSPEDSSIYLCSVSRQGDGGYTFGSGTRLTVV.

V gene TRBV6-6 combines with J gene TRBJ2-5; the D gene is possibly TRBD2 (7 bases). Trimming took 9 bases from V and 6 from J, leaving 17 bases between them. The CDR3 contains 13 residues. Germline lookup yields CDR1 MNHNY and CDR2 SVGAGI (reference sequence). The CDR3: CARGGGGVKTQYF. The CDR3 nucleotides read TGTGCCAGGGGAGGGGGTGGAGTGAAGACCCAGTACTTC.

This clone was seen a single time. The rearrangement joins TRBV7-9 to TRBJ1-1, with D perhaps matching TRBD1 (5 bases). This CDR3 region has 15 residues. The germline gives CDR1 SEHNR, CDR2 FQNEAQ (reference sequence). V was shortened by 2 bases and J by 6 bases, with 16 bases between the two germline ends. The DNA for the CDR3 is TGTGCCAGCAGCTTATCGCGGAGGGGAACGGCTGAAGCTTTCTTT. This encodes CASSLSRRGTAEAFF.

This clone was observed a handful of times. The chain links TRBV29-1 to TRBJ2-5, with D tentatively TRBD2 (6 bases). V was cut by 6 bases and J by 5 bases, with 25 bases left in between. Germline CDR1 reads SQVTM; CDR2 reads ANQGSEA. The CDR3 runs to 16 residues. The CDR3 DNA reads TGCAGCGTGCCCGAGACGTCTAGCGCTTCGGGCGAGACCCAGTACTTC. Translation: CSVPETSSASGETQYF.

The genes are TRBV30 and TRBJ1-1, with a weak D call TRBD1 (5 bases). The CDR3 loop spans 13 amino acids. Trimming cost V 3 bases and J 1 base, with 9 bases left between them. Germline values: CDR1 GTSNPN, CDR2 SVGIG (reference sequence). The CDR3 nucleotides are TGTGCCTGGAGATCCACAGGGAACACTGAAGCTTTCTTT. Amino acid sequence: CAWRSTGNTEAFF.

V and J are TRBV28 and TRBJ2-5; tentatively, D is TRBD1 (6 bases). CDR1 and CDR2 from the germline V gene are MDHEN and SYDVKM. Between the trimmed V and J ends, which lost 6 bases and 0 bases, there was a span of 11 bases. This CDR3 is built from 14 residues. The CDR3 loop reads CASRLDRNQETQYF. For the CDR3, the DNA is TGTGCCAGCAGGCTGGACAGAAACCAAGAGACCCAGTACTTC.

The J gene is TRBJ2-3, the V gene TRBV12-5; 11 bases line up with TRBD1. Germline V gene data show CDR1 as LGHNT and CDR2 as FRNRAP. This CDR3 comprises 15 residues. J was trimmed by 4 bases and V by 5 bases; bases with no gene match: 5. CDR3 sequence (DNA): TGTGCTAGTGGTCCGGGGACAGGGGGGGCAGATACGCAGTATTTT. This gives the protein CASGPGTGGADTQYF.

As DNA, the CDR3 is TGTGCCAGCAGGCCGACAGGGTATAGCAATCAGCCCCAGCATTTT. Translating gives CASRPTGYSNQPQHF. V and J are TRBV7-2 and TRBJ1-5, with 7 nucleotides matching TRBD1. J gave up 0 bases and V 6 bases, and 5 bases lay outside the gene matches. Germline CDR1 and CDR2: SGHTA and FQGNSA. This CDR3 spans 15 amino acids.

The chain recombines TRBV11-1 with TRBJ2-7; TRBD1 aligns across 7 bases. The length of the CDR3 is 16 residues. V lost 2 bases and J lost 4; bases outside the gene matches: 11. Germline V CDR1 and CDR2: SGHAT, FQDESV (reference sequence). This CDR3 reads CASSLSSATGLYEQYF. CDR3 sequence (DNA): TGTGCCAGCAGCTTAAGTAGCGCGACAGGGCTTTACGAGCAGTACTTC.

This clone was recorded a few times. Written as DNA, the CDR3 is TGTGCCAGCGGAATGGGGACAGGGGGCTCCTATGGCTACACCTTC. Amino acids: CASGMGTGGSYGYTF. The chain couples TRBV6-5 to TRBJ1-2; 12 bases line up with TRBD1. The CDR3 covers 15 residues. Losses at the gene ends were 8 bases for V and 4 bases for J; bases not matched to a gene: 8. Germline lookup yields CDR1 MNHEY and CDR2 SVGAGI.

The J gene is TRBJ2-7, the V gene TRBV29-1; D is unresolved. The CDR3 is 9 residues long. The V and J ends lost 8 bases and 3 bases respectively, with 5 bases between them. Germline V gene sequence: CDR1 SQVTM, CDR2 ANQGSEA. In DNA form, the CDR3 reads TGCAGCTCAGACTACGAGCAGTACTTC. The encoded protein is CSSDYEQYF.

The V gene is TRBV30, the J gene TRBJ2-5; TRBD1 aligns across 7 bases. The V gene's germline CDR1 is GTSNPN and CDR2 SVGIG (reference sequence). The ends lost 5 bases at V and 6 bases at J; junction bases unmatched: 9. CDR3 length: 13 amino acids. Written as DNA, the CDR3 is TGTGCCTGGGGAAAGTTACAGGGGCAGACCCAGTACTTC. Protein: CAWGKLQGQTQYF.

The chain combines TRBV7-2 with TRBJ1-2, with D unclear. V was pared by 5 bases and J by 7 bases, with 11 bases between. The CDR3 is 12 amino acids. The germline V gene encodes CDR1 SGHTA and CDR2 FQGNSA. The CDR3 here is CASSEQRAGYTF. For the CDR3, the DNA is TGTGCCAGCAGCGAACAACGTGCTGGCTACACCTTC.